This passage covers 2 T cell receptor beta chains from one sample sequenced in a study of beta chain features in type 1 diabetes. Sequencing targeted expressed TCRB transcripts, as all isolated RNA had been reverse transcribed. The table came from immunoSEQ multiplex PCR; TCRdb's copy has only in-frame clones and leaves some out. Of more than 150,000 clones listed, roughly an eighth are singletons. Sequencing was carried out using central memory CD4+ T cells from blood. The receptors come from a woman aged 18-30 years in good health.

The chain recombines TRBV4-3 with TRBJ2-2; TRBD1 is a possible D gene (6 bases). The length of the CDR3 is 17 residues. The V gene's germline CDR1 is LGHNA and CDR2 YSLEER. Trimming left V 3 bases short and J 0 bases short, with 14 bases between. Written as DNA, the CDR3 is TGCGCCAGCAGCCACCGGATGGACAGCTCGAACACCGGGGAGCTGTTTTTT. Protein: CASSHRMDSSNTGELFF.

This clone was detected a few times. V usage is TRBV21-1 and J usage is TRBJ2-5; TRBD2 is taken as the D call from the table, unchecked against the DNA. TRBV21-1 represents a pseudogene. The CDR3 is 18 amino acids. Written as DNA, the CDR3 is TGTGCCAGCAGCAAAGAGGGTGGGACTAGCGGCCTCCAAGAGACCCAGTACTTC. Translated, it gives CASSKEGGTSGLQETQYF.